The 30 T cell receptor beta chains given below trace back to one sample, sequenced in a study of neurological immune-mediated disorders. TCRdb recomputed calls from the 5' RACE reads with MiXCR, one row per CDR3 protein. The repertoire includes 30,000 to 45,000 distinct CDR3 sequences, around a tenth of them detected once, and around 3.9% sits in the top ten. Sequenced: CD4+ T cells from blood. These receptors were taken from a woman aged 25-40 years with HTLV-1-associated myelopathy (HAM/TSP).

This clonotype was seen at least ten times. The chain is built from TRBV6-5 and TRBJ2-7; D is ambiguous. Germline values: CDR1 MNHEY, CDR2 SVGAGI. The CDR3 has 12 amino acids. V was cut by 0 bases and J by 7 bases, with 7 bases left in between. The CDR3 coding sequence is TGTGCCAGCAGTTACTCGCGTGGTGAGCAGTACTTC. This gives the protein CASSYSRGEQYF.

This clonotype was detected ten times or more. The genes are TRBV7-9 and TRBJ1-1; D gene uncertain. This CDR3 comprises 13 residues. Trimming pared 5 bases from V and 4 bases from J, leaving 11 bases between. Germline V gives CDR1 SEHNR, CDR2 FQNEAQ (reference sequence). The CDR3 coding sequence is TGTGCCAGCAGCCTCTCCAAGGGCACTGAAGCTTTCTTT. It encodes CASSLSKGTEAFF.

This clonotype appeared many times. The chain joins TRBV10-3 to TRBJ1-6, with 9 bases aligning to TRBD1. V lost 4 bases, J lost 7 bases, and 8 bases stayed unmatched. CDR3 length: 16 residues. CDR1 and CDR2 from the germline V gene are ENHRY and SYGVKD. CDR3 in amino acids: CAISAQEGTGNSPLHF. Here the CDR3 DNA reads TGTGCCATCAGTGCCCAGGAGGGGACAGGGAATTCACCCCTCCACTTT.

This clonotype showed up many times. V and J are TRBV5-1 and TRBJ2-1; 9 nucleotides match TRBD2. Per germline, CDR1 SGHRS and CDR2 YFSETQ. CDR3 length: 16 residues. The trim removed 0 bases at V and 7 bases at J, leaving 8 bases unmatched. The CDR3 DNA reads as TGCGCCAGCAGCTTGGTGGCGGGGGGGATGTCGAATGAGCAGTTCTTC. It specifies CASSLVAGGMSNEQFF.

V is TRBV20-1 and J is TRBJ2-3, with 13 positions matching TRBD2. Germline assignment: CDR1 DFQATT and CDR2 SNEGSKA (reference sequence). V gave up 6 bases and J gave up 4 bases; unmatched junction bases: 4. The CDR3 sequence is 14 residues long. Written as DNA, the CDR3 is TGCAGTGCGCCGGGACTAGCGGGGTCAGATACGCAGTATTTT. It codes for CSAPGLAGSDTQYF.

The chain is built from TRBV5-5 and TRBJ2-1; no clear D. The length of the CDR3 is 16 residues. Trimming took 1 base from V and 0 from J, leaving 11 bases between them. Germline V gene data show CDR1 as SGHKS and CDR2 as YYEKEE (reference sequence). CDR3: CASSLWLPSSYNEQFF. The DNA for the CDR3 is TGTGCCAGCAGCTTGTGGTTGCCAAGCTCCTACAATGAGCAGTTCTTC. The full variable domain, completed using reference TRBV5-5 and TRBJ2-1, is DAGVTQSPTHLIKTRGQQVTLRCSPISGHKSVSWYQQVLGQGPQFIFQYYEKEERGRGNFPDRFSARQFPNYSSELNVNALLLGDSALYLCASSLWLPSSYNEQFFGPGTRLTVL.

The chain links TRBV6-5 to TRBJ2-6; tentatively, D is TRBD1 or TRBD2 (5 bases each). Trimming stripped 4 bases from V and 0 bases from J, with 13 bases between. The CDR3 contains 17 residues. From germline, CDR1 is MNHEY and CDR2 SVGAGI. CDR3 sequence reads: CASSLTGRSSGANVLTF. The DNA of the CDR3 is TGTGCCAGCAGTTTAACGGGACGGAGCTCTGGGGCCAACGTCCTGACTTTC.

This clonotype was detected many times. The V and J genes are TRBV2 and TRBJ2-1; the D gene could be TRBD1 or TRBD2 (5 bases each). V gave up 4 bases and J gave up 3 bases, with 16 bases separating them. This CDR3 comprises 16 residues. Germline CDR1 SNHLY, CDR2 FYNNEI. The DNA of the CDR3 is TGTGCCAGCAGTGCGGGGACGGCAACAGTCTACAATGAGCAGTTCTTC. It codes for CASSAGTATVYNEQFF. The full variable domain, with the rest looked up from reference TRBV2 and TRBJ2-1, is EPEVTQTPSHQVTQMGQEVILRCVPISNHLYFYWYRQILGQKVEFLVSFYNNEISEKSEIFDDQFSVERPDGSNFTLKIRSTKLEDSAMYFCASSAGTATVYNEQFFGPGTRLTVL.

This clonotype was observed at least ten times. The chain recombines TRBV7-2 with TRBJ2-7; 8 bases are shared with TRBD1. The V segment lost 5 bases and the J segment 2 bases; nucleotides outside the gene matches: 2. The germline gives CDR1 SGHTA, CDR2 FQGNSA. CDR3 length: 13 amino acids. The DNA of the CDR3 is TGTGCCAGCAGCCCACAGGGGGCCTACGAGCAGTACTTC. This codes for CASSPQGAYEQYF.

This clonotype was observed many times. This chain connects TRBV28 to TRBJ2-7; D unclear. The length of the CDR3 is 12 residues. The V end was cut by 4 bases, the J end by 0 bases, with 4 bases between. CDR1 is MDHEN, CDR2 SYDVKM, per germline. The CDR3 DNA follows: TGTGCCAGCAGTTATTACTCCTACGAGCAGTACTTC. Protein sequence: CASSYYSYEQYF.

This chain joins TRBV6-1 and TRBJ2-3; D not resolved. CDR1 MNHNS and CDR2 SASEGT come from the germline V gene. The CDR3 has 10 residues. The V end lost 3 bases, the J end lost 10 bases, and 5 bases lay between the germline ends. CDR3 protein: CASSEIAQYF. CDR3 bases: TGTGCCAGCAGTGAGATAGCGCAGTATTTT.

This clonotype was seen repeatedly, ten times or more. The rearrangement uses TRBV20-1 and TRBJ2-1; D unresolved. Germline V gene lookup returns CDR1 DFQATT and CDR2 SNEGSKA (reference sequence). Trimming removed 3 bases from V and 0 bases from J, with 12 bases in between. This CDR3 spans 15 amino acids. CDR3 loop: CSASMPRSSYNEQFF. The CDR3 DNA sequence: TGCAGTGCTAGTATGCCCCGGAGCTCCTACAATGAGCAGTTCTTC.

This clonotype was seen repeatedly, ten times or more. For the CDR3, the DNA is TGTGCCAGCTCACCCGGACAGGGGGTGTTTACTGAAGCTTTCTTT. Its translation is CASSPGQGVFTEAFF. V is TRBV18 and J is TRBJ1-1; 10 bases map to TRBD1. Germline CDR1 KGHSH, CDR2 LQKENI. This CDR3 has 15 amino acids. J gave up 5 bases and V 3 bases, and 6 bases lay outside the gene matches.

Ten or more counts support this clonotype. This chain connects TRBV13 to TRBJ1-1, with unresolved D. CDR3 length equals 15 residues. V was trimmed by 3 bases and J by 0 bases, leaving 11 bases between them. Germline CDR1 is PRHDT and CDR2 is FYEKMQ (reference sequence). The CDR3 sequence is CASSLNQFLNTEAFF. CDR3 sequence (DNA): TGTGCCAGCAGCTTGAACCAGTTTTTGAACACTGAAGCTTTCTTT.

This clonotype was picked up many times. J is TRBJ2-2 and V is TRBV20-1; 11 nucleotides align to TRBD2. Germline CDR1 DFQATT, CDR2 SNEGSKA (reference sequence). The V and J ends lost 1 base and 3 bases, in that order; junction bases with no gene match: 4. This CDR3 has 16 amino acids. The CDR3 coding sequence is TGCAGTGCTAGAGCACTAGCGGGGGTATACACCGGGGAGCTGTTTTTT. This encodes CSARALAGVYTGELFF.

This clonotype appeared many times. This chain uses TRBV7-8 with TRBJ1-6, with TRBD1 matching over 8 bases. This CDR3 is built from 15 residues. Germline CDR1 SGHVS, CDR2 FQNEAQ. The V gene end was trimmed by 5 bases and the J gene end by 4 bases; junction bases not matched to a gene: 4. The chain's CDR3 is CASSNTGGYNSPLHF. In nucleotides, the CDR3 is TGTGCCAGCAGCAACACAGGGGGATATAATTCACCCCTCCACTTT.

This clonotype is classed as medium-sized. The genes are TRBV20-1 and TRBJ2-7; possible D gene TRBD1, 5 bases. The CDR3 spans 15 residues. V lost 2 bases, J lost 2 bases, and 16 bases lay in between. Germline V CDR1 and CDR2: DFQATT, SNEGSKA (reference sequence). Here the CDR3 DNA reads TGCAGTGCTAGAAAGACAGTGGCAATCCCCTACGAGCAGTACTTC. Encoded protein: CSARKTVAIPYEQYF.

This clonotype was counted many times. The genes are TRBV3-1 and TRBJ2-3; 8 nucleotides line up with TRBD2. CDR1 and CDR2 from the germline V gene are LGHDT and YNNKEL (reference sequence). Trimming at V came to 6 bases and at J to 2 bases, leaving 7 bases not matched to a gene. The CDR3 has 15 amino acids. CDR3 residues: CASSTSGGHTDTQYF. CDR3 DNA sequence: TGTGCCAGCAGTACGAGCGGGGGCCACACAGATACGCAGTATTTT.

This clonotype was found many times. The V and J genes are TRBV18 and TRBJ2-3; D remains ambiguous. The V gene lost 1 base and the J gene lost 0 bases, with 8 bases spanning the gap. CDR1 is KGHSH and CDR2 is LQKENI in the germline V gene. The CDR3 sequence is 15 residues long. CDR3 residues: CASSPQEISTDTQYF. The CDR3 region has the DNA TGTGCCAGCTCACCACAAGAGATTAGCACAGATACGCAGTATTTT. Full variable domain (remainder filled in from reference TRBV18 and TRBJ2-3): NAGVMQNPRHLVRRRGQEARLRCSPMKGHSHVYWYRQLPEEGLKFMVYLQKENIIDESGMPKERFSAEFPKEGPSILRIQQVVRGDSAAYFCASSPQEISTDTQYFGPGTRLTVL.

This clonotype was counted between two and nine times. V is TRBV30 and J is TRBJ2-4; 8 bases are shared with TRBD2. Trimming at V came to 3 bases and at J to 0 bases, leaving 4 bases not matched to a gene. The CDR3 has 15 residues. Germline loops: CDR1 GTSNPN, CDR2 SVGIG (reference sequence). The CDR3 loop is CAWSAGGLAKNIQYF. Written as DNA, the CDR3 is TGTGCCTGGAGCGCGGGGGGCCTAGCCAAAAACATTCAGTACTTC.

This clonotype was counted at least ten times. The chain employs TRBV20-1 and TRBJ2-3; 11 bases fit TRBD2. The CDR3 covers 17 residues. Trimming removed 3 bases from V and 2 bases from J; junction bases left unmatched: 10. Germline CDR1 DFQATT, CDR2 SNEGSKA (reference sequence). CDR3 in DNA: TGCAGTGCTAGTAACCCCCTAGCGGGGGGACCCACAGATACGCAGTATTTT. It is translated as CSASNPLAGGPTDTQYF.

This clonotype occurred many times. The CDR3 DNA is TGTGCCATCAGTAGCCGGGACGCTCGGTCTGGAAACACCATATATTTT. Translating gives CAISSRDARSGNTIYF. The V call is TRBV10-3, the J call TRBJ1-3; D is perhaps TRBD1 (5 bases). Germline loops: CDR1 ENHRY, CDR2 SYGVKD. V lost 5 bases and J lost 1, with 15 bases in between. The CDR3 covers 16 residues.

This clonotype was picked up many times. V and J are TRBV10-3 and TRBJ2-3, with D uncertain. V lost 4 bases and J lost 7, with 9 bases in between. From germline, CDR1 is ENHRY and CDR2 SYGVKD. The CDR3 covers 12 residues. CDR3 bases: TGTGCCATCAGTGGTGACGGTTATACGCAGTATTTT. Its translation is CAISGDGYTQYF.

About this clonotype: One junction end does not reproduce the germline sequence, and a read error may be involved. The chain couples TRBV10-3 to TRBJ2-4; 7 bases line up with TRBD1. CDR3 length: 15 residues. Looked up from germline, CDR1 is ENHRY and CDR2 is SYGVKD. CDR3 amino acids: CAISTDRAAKNIHYF. The CDR3 region has the DNA TGTGCCATCAGCACCGACAGGGCGGCCAAAAACATTCATTACTTC.

This clonotype was found many times. The chain links TRBV20-1 to TRBJ2-7, with D uncertain. The CDR3 loop spans 14 amino acids. Looked up from germline, CDR1 is DFQATT and CDR2 is SNEGSKA (reference sequence). Trimming took 5 bases from V and 3 from J, leaving 17 bases between them. The CDR3 sequence: CSAVKSDGRYEQYF. In DNA form, the CDR3 reads TGCAGTGCTGTAAAGTCGGACGGACGCTACGAGCAGTACTTC.

The chain carries TRBV18 and TRBJ2-5; D is unresolved. Germline V lookup: CDR1 KGHSH, CDR2 LQKENI. The CDR3 has 14 residues. Trimming pared 4 bases from V and 5 bases from J, leaving 14 bases between. CDR3 region: CASSLGLERETQYF. The CDR3 nucleotides read TGTGCCAGCTCACTAGGGCTCGAGAGGGAGACCCAGTACTTC.

The V call is TRBV10-2, the J call TRBJ1-1; no definite D call. The ends were cut back, 1 base at V and 5 bases at J, with 8 bases in the middle. CDR3 size: 13 residues. Germline V gene sequence: CDR1 WSHSY, CDR2 SAAADI. For the CDR3, the DNA is TGCGCCAGCAGTGAGTTCGCAGGTACTGAAGCTTTCTTT. It codes for CASSEFAGTEAFF.

This clonotype was observed many times. The rearrangement uses TRBV20-1 and TRBJ1-6; 11 nucleotides align to TRBD1. The CDR3 totals 17 residues. Germline V gene lookup returns CDR1 DFQATT and CDR2 SNEGSKA (reference sequence). V trimming: 2 bases; J trimming: 2 bases; junction bases outside the gene matches: 5. The CDR3 region is CSARLGQGVTYNSPLHF. For the CDR3, the DNA is TGCAGTGCTAGATTGGGACAGGGGGTCACCTATAATTCACCCCTCCACTTT.

This clonotype was detected many times. The chain recombines TRBV11-2 with TRBJ1-2; weak D call: TRBD1 (5 bases). The CDR3 is 16 amino acids. The V end lost 2 bases, the J end lost 5 bases, and 18 bases lay between the germline ends. CDR1 is SGHAT and CDR2 is FQNNGV in the germline V gene. The CDR3 region has the DNA TGTGCCAGCAGCTTACGTGACACCCCTGGGGGTTATGGCTACACCTTC. Protein product: CASSLRDTPGGYGYTF.

This clonotype was seen at least ten times. The J gene is TRBJ1-5, the V gene TRBV5-1, with TRBD1 matching 7 bases. Per the germline V gene, CDR1 is SGHRS and CDR2 is YFSETQ. The CDR3 is 15 residues long. V was clipped by 7 bases and J by 0 bases; unmatched bases: 7. In DNA form, the CDR3 reads TGCGCCAGCGGGGAGACAGGGAGTAGCAATCAGCCCCAGCATTTT. Protein sequence: CASGETGSSNQPQHF.